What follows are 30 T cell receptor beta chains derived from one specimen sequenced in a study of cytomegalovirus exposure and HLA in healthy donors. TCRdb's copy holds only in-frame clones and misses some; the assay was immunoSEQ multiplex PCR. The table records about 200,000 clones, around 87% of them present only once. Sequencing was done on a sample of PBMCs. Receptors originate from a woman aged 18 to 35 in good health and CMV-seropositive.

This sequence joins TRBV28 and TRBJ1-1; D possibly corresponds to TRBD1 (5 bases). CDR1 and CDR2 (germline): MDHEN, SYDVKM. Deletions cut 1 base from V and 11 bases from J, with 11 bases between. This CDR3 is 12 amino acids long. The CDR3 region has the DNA TGTGCCAGCAGTTTATTAAGCCGGGGGGCTTTCTTT. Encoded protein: CASSLLSRGAFF. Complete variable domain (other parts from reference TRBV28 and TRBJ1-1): DVKVTQSSRYLVKRTGEKVFLECVQDMDHENMFWYRQDPGLGLRLIYFSYDVKMKEKGDIPEGYSVSREKKERFSLILESASTNQTSMYLCASSLLSRGAFFGQGTRLTVV.

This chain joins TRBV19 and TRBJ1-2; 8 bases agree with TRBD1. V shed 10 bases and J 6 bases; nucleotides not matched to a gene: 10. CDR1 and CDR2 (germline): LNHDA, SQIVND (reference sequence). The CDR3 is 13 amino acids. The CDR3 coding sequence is TGTGCCACAAACCCAGGGGGCGCGGATGGCTACACCTTC. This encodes CATNPGGADGYTF.

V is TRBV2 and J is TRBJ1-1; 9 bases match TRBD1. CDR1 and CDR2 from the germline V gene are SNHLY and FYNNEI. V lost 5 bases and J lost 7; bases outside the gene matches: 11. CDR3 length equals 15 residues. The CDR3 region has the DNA TGTGCCAGCAGTTCACACAGGGGGCGCTTGGTTGAAGCTTTCTTT. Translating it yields CASSSHRGRLVEAFF.

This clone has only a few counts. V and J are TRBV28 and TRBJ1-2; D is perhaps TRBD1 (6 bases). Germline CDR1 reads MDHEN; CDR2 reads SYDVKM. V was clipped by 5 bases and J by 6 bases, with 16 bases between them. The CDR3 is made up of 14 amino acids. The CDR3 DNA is TGTGCCAGCAGTCCATCCACAGGGTTCGATGGCTACACCTTC. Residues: CASSPSTGFDGYTF.

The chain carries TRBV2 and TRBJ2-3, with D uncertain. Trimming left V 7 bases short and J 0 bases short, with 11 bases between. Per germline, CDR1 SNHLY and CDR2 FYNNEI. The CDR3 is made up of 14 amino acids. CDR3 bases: TGTGCCAGCACCCCCGACACAAGCACAGATACGCAGTATTTT. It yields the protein CASTPDTSTDTQYF.

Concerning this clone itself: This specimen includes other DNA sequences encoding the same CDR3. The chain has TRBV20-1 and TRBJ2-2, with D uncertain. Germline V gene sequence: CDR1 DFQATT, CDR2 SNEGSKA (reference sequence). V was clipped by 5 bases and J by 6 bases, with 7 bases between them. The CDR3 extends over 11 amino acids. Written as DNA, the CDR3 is TGCAGTGCTCGGTCTGCCGGGGAGCTGTTTTTT. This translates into CSARSAGELFF.

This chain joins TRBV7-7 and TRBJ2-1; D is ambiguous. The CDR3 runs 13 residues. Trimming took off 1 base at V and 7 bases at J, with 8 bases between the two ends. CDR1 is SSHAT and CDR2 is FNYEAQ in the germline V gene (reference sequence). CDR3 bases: TGTGCCAGCAGCTTAGATTATTTTAATGAGCAGTTCTTC. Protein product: CASSLDYFNEQFF. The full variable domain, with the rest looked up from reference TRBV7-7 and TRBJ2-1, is GAGVSQSPRYKVTKRGQDVTLRCDPISSHATLYWYQQALGQGPEFLTYFNYEAQPDKSGLPSDRFSAERPEGSISTLTIQRTEQRDSAMYRCASSLDYFNEQFFGPGTRLTVL.

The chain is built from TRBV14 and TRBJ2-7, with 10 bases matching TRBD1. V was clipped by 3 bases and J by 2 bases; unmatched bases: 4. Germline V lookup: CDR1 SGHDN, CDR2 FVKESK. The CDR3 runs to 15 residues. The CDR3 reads CASSQLDRGTYEQYF. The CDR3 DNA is TGTGCCAGCAGCCAGCTGGACAGGGGGACCTACGAGCAGTACTTC.

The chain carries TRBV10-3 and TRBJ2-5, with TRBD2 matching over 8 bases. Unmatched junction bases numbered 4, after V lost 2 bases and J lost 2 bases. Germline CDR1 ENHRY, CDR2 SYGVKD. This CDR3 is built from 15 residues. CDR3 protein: CAISEPRGGQETQYF. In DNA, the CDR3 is TGTGCCATCAGTGAGCCCCGGGGGGGGCAAGAGACCCAGTACTTC.

CDR3 nucleotides: TGCAGCGTTGAATACCCAGCGGGAAGGACAGATACGCAGTATTTT. It is translated as CSVEYPAGRTDTQYF. The J gene is TRBJ2-3, the V gene TRBV29-1, with 7 bases matching TRBD2. The CDR3 is 15 amino acids. V lost 2 bases to trimming and J lost 3 bases; unmatched junction nucleotides: 8. Germline loops: CDR1 SQVTM, CDR2 ANQGSEA.

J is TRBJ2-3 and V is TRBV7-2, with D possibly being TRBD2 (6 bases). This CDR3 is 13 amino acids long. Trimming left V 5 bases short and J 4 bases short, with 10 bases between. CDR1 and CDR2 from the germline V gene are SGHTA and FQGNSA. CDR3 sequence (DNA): TGTGCCAGCAGCCGGGACTTTTCAGATACGCAGTATTTT. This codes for CASSRDFSDTQYF.

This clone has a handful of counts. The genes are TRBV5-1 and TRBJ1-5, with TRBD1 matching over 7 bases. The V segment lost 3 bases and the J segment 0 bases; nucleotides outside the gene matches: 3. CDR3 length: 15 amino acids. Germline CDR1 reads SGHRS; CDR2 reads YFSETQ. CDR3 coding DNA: TGCGCCAGCAGCTGGACAGGACATAGCAATCAGCCCCAGCATTTT. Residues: CASSWTGHSNQPQHF.

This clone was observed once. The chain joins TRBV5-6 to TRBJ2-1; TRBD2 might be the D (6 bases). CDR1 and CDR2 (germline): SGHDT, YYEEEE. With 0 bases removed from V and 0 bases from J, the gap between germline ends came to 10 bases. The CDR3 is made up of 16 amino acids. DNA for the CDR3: TGTGCCAGCAGCTTGGCAAGGGAGGCCTCCTACAATGAGCAGTTCTTC. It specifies CASSLAREASYNEQFF.

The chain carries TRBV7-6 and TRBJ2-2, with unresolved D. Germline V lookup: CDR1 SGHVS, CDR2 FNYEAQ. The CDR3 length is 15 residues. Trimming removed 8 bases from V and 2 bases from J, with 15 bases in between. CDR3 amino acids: CASGWADPNTGELFF. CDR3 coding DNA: TGTGCCAGCGGCTGGGCAGACCCTAACACCGGGGAGCTGTTTTTT.

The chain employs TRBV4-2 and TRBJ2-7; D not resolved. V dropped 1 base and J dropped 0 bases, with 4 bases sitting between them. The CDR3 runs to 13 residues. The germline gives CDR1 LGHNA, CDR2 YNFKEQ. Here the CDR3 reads CASSQAHSYEQYF. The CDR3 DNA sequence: TGTGCCAGCAGCCAAGCCCACTCCTACGAGCAGTACTTC.

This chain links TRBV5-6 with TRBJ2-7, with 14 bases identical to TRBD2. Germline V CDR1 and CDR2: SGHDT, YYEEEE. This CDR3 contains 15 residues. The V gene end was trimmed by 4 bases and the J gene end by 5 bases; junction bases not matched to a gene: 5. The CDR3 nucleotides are TGTGCCAGCAGCCTCGGGACTAGCGGGAGTGACGAGCAGTACTTC. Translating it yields CASSLGTSGSDEQYF.

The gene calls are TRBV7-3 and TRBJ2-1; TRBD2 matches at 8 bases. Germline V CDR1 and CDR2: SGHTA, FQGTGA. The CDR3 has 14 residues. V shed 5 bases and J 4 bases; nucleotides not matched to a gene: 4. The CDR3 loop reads CASSVGGGYNEQFF. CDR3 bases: TGTGCCAGCAGCGTCGGGGGGGGTTACAATGAGCAGTTCTTC.

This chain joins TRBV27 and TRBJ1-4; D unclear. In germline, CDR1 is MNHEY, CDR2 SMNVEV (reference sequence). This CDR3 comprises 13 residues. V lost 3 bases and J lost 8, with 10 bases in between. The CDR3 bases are TGTGCCAGCAGTTTTATCCCAGTGGAAAAACTGTTTTTT. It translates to CASSFIPVEKLFF.

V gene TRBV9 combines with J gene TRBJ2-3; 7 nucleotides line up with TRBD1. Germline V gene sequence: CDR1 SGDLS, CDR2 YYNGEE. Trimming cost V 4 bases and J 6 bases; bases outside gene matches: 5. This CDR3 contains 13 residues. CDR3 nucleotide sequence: TGTGCCAGCAGCACCGACAGGGAGGATACGCAGTATTTT. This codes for CASSTDREDTQYF. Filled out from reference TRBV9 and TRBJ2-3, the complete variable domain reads DSGVTQTPKHLITATGQRVTLRCSPRSGDLSVYWYQQSLDQGLQFLIQYYNGEERAKGNILERFSAQQFPDLHSELNLSSLELGDSALYFCASSTDREDTQYFGPGTRLTVL.

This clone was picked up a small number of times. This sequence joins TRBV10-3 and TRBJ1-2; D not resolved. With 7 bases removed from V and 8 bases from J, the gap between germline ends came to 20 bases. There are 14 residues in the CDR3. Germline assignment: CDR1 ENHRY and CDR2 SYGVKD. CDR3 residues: CAIMEGGSRWGYTF. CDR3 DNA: TGTGCCATCATGGAGGGTGGGAGTAGATGGGGCTACACCTTC.

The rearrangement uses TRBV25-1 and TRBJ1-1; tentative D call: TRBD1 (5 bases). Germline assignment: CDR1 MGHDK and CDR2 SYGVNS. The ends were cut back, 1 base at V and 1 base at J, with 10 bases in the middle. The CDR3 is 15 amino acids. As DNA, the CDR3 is TGTGCCAGCAGTGAATTTGGCAGGGCGAACACTGAAGCTTTCTTT. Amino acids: CASSEFGRANTEAFF.

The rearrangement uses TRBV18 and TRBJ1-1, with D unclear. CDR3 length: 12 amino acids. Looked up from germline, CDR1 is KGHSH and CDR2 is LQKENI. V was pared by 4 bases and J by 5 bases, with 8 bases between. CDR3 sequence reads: CASSRGSTEAFF. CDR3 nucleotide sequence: TGTGCCAGCTCACGAGGGAGTACTGAAGCTTTCTTT.

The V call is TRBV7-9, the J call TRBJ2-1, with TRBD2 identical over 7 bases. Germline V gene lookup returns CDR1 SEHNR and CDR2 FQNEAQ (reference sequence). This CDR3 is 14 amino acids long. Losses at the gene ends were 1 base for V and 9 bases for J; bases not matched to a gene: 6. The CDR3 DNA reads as TGTGCCAGCAGCTTAGTCGGCGGGAGTGGTGAGCAGTTCTTC. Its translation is CASSLVGGSGEQFF.

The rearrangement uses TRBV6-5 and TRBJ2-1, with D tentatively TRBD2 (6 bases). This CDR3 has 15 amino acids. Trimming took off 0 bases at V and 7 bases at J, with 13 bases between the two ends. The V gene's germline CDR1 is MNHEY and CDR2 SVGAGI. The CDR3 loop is CASSYSSGVANEQFF. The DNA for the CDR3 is TGTGCCAGCAGTTACTCGTCGGGAGTAGCGAATGAGCAGTTCTTC.

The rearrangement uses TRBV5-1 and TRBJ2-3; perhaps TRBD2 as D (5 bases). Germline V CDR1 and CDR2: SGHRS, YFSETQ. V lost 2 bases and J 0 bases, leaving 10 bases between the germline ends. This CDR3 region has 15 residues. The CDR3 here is CASSFLSGSTDTQYF. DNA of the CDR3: TGCGCCAGCAGCTTCTTAAGCGGTAGCACAGATACGCAGTATTTT.

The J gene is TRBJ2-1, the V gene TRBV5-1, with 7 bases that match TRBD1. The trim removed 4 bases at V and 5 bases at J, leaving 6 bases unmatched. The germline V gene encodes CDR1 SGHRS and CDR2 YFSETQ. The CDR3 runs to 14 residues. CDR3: CASSSGDRNNEQFF. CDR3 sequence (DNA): TGCGCCAGCAGCAGTGGGGACAGAAACAATGAGCAGTTCTTC.

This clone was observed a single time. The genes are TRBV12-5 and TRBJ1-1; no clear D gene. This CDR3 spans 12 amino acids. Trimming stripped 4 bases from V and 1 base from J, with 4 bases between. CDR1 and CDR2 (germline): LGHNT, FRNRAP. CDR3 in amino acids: CASGYRNTEAFF. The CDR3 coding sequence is TGTGCTAGTGGTTATAGGAACACTGAAGCTTTCTTT.

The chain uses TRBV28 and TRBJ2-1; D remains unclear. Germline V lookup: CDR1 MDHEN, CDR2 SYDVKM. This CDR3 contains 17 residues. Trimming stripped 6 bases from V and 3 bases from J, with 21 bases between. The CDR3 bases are TGTGCCAGCAGGCCGACTGGATACGGTCAAGACTACAATGAGCAGTTCTTC. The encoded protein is CASRPTGYGQDYNEQFF. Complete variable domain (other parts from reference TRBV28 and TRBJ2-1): DVKVTQSSRYLVKRTGEKVFLECVQDMDHENMFWYRQDPGLGLRLIYFSYDVKMKEKGDIPEGYSVSREKKERFSLILESASTNQTSMYLCASRPTGYGQDYNEQFFGPGTRLTVL.

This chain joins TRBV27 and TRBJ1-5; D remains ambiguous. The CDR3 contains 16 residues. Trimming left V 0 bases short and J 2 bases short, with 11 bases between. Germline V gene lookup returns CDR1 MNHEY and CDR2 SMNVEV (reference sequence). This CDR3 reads CASSLSRGSRNQPQHF. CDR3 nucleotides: TGTGCCAGCAGTTTATCGAGAGGGTCACGCAATCAGCCCCAGCATTTT.

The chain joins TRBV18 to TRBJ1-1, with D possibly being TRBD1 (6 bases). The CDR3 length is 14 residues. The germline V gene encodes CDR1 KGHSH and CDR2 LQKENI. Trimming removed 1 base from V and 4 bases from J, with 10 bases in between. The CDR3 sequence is CASSPQGEGTEAFF. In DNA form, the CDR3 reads TGTGCCAGCTCACCACAGGGGGAAGGCACTGAAGCTTTCTTT. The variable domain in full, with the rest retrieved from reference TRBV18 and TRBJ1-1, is NAGVMQNPRHLVRRRGQEARLRCSPMKGHSHVYWYRQLPEEGLKFMVYLQKENIIDESGMPKERFSAEFPKEGPSILRIQQVVRGDSAAYFCASSPQGEGTEAFFGQGTRLTVV.